Below, 31 T cell receptor beta chains from the same sample are listed, as sequenced in a study of shared clonotypes between healthy human individuals. Naive CD8 cells, CD45RO-negative and positively selected for CCR7, excluded terminally differentiated effector memory CD45RA+ cells. Using immunoSEQ multiplex PCR, the repertoire was profiled, and TCRdb retains in-frame clones only, with some absent. Of about 650,000 clones in the sample, roughly 96% were seen once. Sample: naive CD8+ T cells sorted from blood. The receptor set was obtained from a woman in her 30s in good health.

The chain joins TRBV18 to TRBJ2-3; 9 positions match TRBD2. Looked up from germline, CDR1 is KGHSH and CDR2 is LQKENI. The length of the CDR3 is 15 residues. V dropped 3 bases and J dropped 1; count of bases not matched to a gene: 2. CDR3 in amino acids: CASSPVAGGTDTQYF. In DNA, the CDR3 is TGTGCCAGCTCACCCGTAGCGGGAGGCACAGATACGCAGTATTTT.

The J gene is TRBJ1-4, the V gene TRBV4-1, with D maybe TRBD1 (5 bases). CDR3 size: 20 residues. Between the trimmed V and J ends, which lost 1 base and 9 bases, there was a span of 30 bases. CDR1 MGHRA and CDR2 YSYEKL come from the germline V gene. CDR3 amino acids: CASSQVLVDLGTEGRKKLFF. The CDR3, as DNA: TGCGCCAGCAGCCAAGTCTTGGTTGATCTCGGGACGGAGGGAAGGAAAAAACTGTTTTTT.

The chain carries TRBV5-1 and TRBJ1-1; tentatively, D is TRBD1 (5 bases). This CDR3 contains 13 residues. V lost 4 bases and J lost 1, with 8 bases in between. Looked up from germline, CDR1 is SGHRS and CDR2 is YFSETQ. The CDR3 reads CASSQGRNTEAFF. DNA for the CDR3: TGCGCCAGCAGCCAGGGCAGGAACACTGAAGCTTTCTTT.

The chain has TRBV28 and TRBJ1-1, with D perhaps matching TRBD1 (5 bases). Germline CDR1 MDHEN, CDR2 SYDVKM. The ends were cut back, 1 base at V and 4 bases at J, with 10 bases in the middle. This CDR3 is 14 amino acids long. CDR3 in DNA: TGTGCCAGCAGTTTATTGGGGGGGACCACTGAAGCTTTCTTT. The encoded protein is CASSLLGGTTEAFF.

This clone has a handful of counts. The chain employs TRBV28 and TRBJ1-2, with TRBD1 matching 7 bases. Germline V gives CDR1 MDHEN, CDR2 SYDVKM. The CDR3 is 14 amino acids. After removal of 2 bases from V and 8 bases from J, the junction contained 8 bases not matched to a gene. Here the CDR3 reads CASSLVAGGLGYTF. CDR3 sequence (DNA): TGTGCCAGCAGTTTAGTGGCAGGGGGGTTGGGCTACACCTTC.

Here the CDR3 reads CASSASPYNEQFF. The CDR3 DNA reads TGTGCCAGCAGCGCTAGTCCCTACAATGAGCAGTTCTTC. V is TRBV28 and J is TRBJ2-1; the D is unclear. V was clipped by 6 bases and J by 2 bases, with 8 bases between them. This CDR3 has 13 residues. Per the germline V gene, CDR1 is MDHEN and CDR2 is SYDVKM.

Details on this clone: Other DNA sequences in the sample encode the same CDR3. CDR3 DNA: TGTGCCAGCAGCTTAATCCGGGACTATGGCTACACCTTC. As protein: CASSLIRDYGYTF. This chain connects TRBV11-2 to TRBJ1-2; D uncertain. CDR3 length: 13 amino acids. Trimming took 2 bases from V and 3 from J, leaving 7 bases between them. CDR1 SGHAT and CDR2 FQNNGV come from the germline V gene.

This chain joins TRBV28 and TRBJ2-7; possibly TRBD1 for D (6 bases). V shed 4 bases and J shed 4 bases, with 20 bases lying between them. The CDR3 has 16 residues. Germline lookup yields CDR1 MDHEN and CDR2 SYDVKM. CDR3 region: CASSSWRRGDFYEQYF. The DNA of the CDR3 is TGTGCCAGCAGTTCCTGGCGCAGGGGCGATTTTTACGAGCAGTACTTC.

The rearrangement uses TRBV10-2 and TRBJ2-3; TRBD2 matches 15 bases. The ends lost 4 bases at V and 0 bases at J; junction bases unmatched: 2. Germline CDR1 and CDR2: WSHSY and SAAADI. The CDR3 has 17 amino acids. The CDR3 protein is CASSGTSGRGSTDTQYF. The CDR3 region has the DNA TGCGCCAGCAGTGGGACTAGCGGGAGGGGTAGCACAGATACGCAGTATTTT.

V gene TRBV10-2 combines with J gene TRBJ2-1; 14 bases match TRBD2. The CDR3 runs to 16 residues. Germline-derived CDR1 and CDR2 are WSHSY and SAAADI. With V trimmed by 3 bases and J by 8 bases, 6 bases remained unmatched. As DNA, the CDR3 is TGCGCCAGCAGTGAAGGGACTAGCGGGAGTCTCTATGAGCAGTTCTTC. Residues: CASSEGTSGSLYEQFF.

The V gene is TRBV7-9, the J gene TRBJ2-5; D could derive from TRBD1 or TRBD2 (5 bases each). CDR1 and CDR2 from the germline V gene are SEHNR and FQNEAQ (reference sequence). The CDR3 spans 13 residues. Trimming stripped 6 bases from V and 4 bases from J, with 12 bases between. The CDR3 sequence: CASSQGRGETQYF. CDR3 nucleotides: TGTGCCAGCAGTCAGGGACGAGGAGAGACCCAGTACTTC.

V and J are TRBV19 and TRBJ2-7, with 12 bases lining up with TRBD1. This CDR3 has 15 amino acids. Looked up from germline, CDR1 is LNHDA and CDR2 is SQIVND (reference sequence). Unmatched junction bases numbered 7, after V lost 5 bases and J lost 5 bases. The CDR3 region has the DNA TGTGCCAGTAGTCTGGGGACAGGGGGCGGACACGAGCAGTACTTC. It is translated as CASSLGTGGGHEQYF.

The chain recombines TRBV28 with TRBJ2-1; 13 nucleotides line up with TRBD2. The CDR3 runs to 19 residues. Germline V gene lookup returns CDR1 MDHEN and CDR2 SYDVKM. Trimming took 1 base from V and 0 from J; bases not matched to a gene: 6. CDR3 DNA sequence: TGTGCCAGCAGTTTATACGGACTAGCGGGAGTTAGCTCCTACAATGAGCAGTTCTTC. It encodes CASSLYGLAGVSSYNEQFF.

This chain uses TRBV5-6 with TRBJ1-3; 9 bases are a match to TRBD1. CDR3 length: 14 amino acids. Germline loops: CDR1 SGHDT, CDR2 YYEEEE. V lost 2 bases and J lost 9; bases outside the gene matches: 6. The CDR3 sequence is CASSFGTGTVTIYF. The CDR3 bases are TGTGCCAGCAGCTTCGGGACAGGGACCGTCACCATATATTTT.

This chain's CDR3 is CASSLGVAGQNTGELFF. The CDR3 DNA reads TGCGCCAGCAGCCTGGGGGTAGCGGGACAGAACACCGGGGAGCTGTTTTTT. The chain employs TRBV4-1 and TRBJ2-2; TRBD2 matches at 8 bases. Unmatched junction bases numbered 8, after V lost 4 bases and J lost 1 base. The CDR3 extends over 17 amino acids. Germline assignment: CDR1 MGHRA and CDR2 YSYEKL.

This clone has a handful of counts. The J gene is TRBJ1-4, the V gene TRBV6-1; D might be TRBD1 (6 bases). This CDR3 is built from 15 residues. The germline V and J ends were trimmed by 5 bases and 6 bases, with 16 bases remaining between them. CDR1 is MNHNS, CDR2 SASEGT, per germline. CDR3 residues: CASSSRTVGDEKLFF. The CDR3 DNA reads as TGTGCCAGCAGTTCACGGACAGTTGGAGATGAAAAACTGTTTTTT.

The rearrangement uses TRBV21-1 and TRBJ2-7. TRBV21-1 is recorded as a pseudogene. This CDR3 spans 12 amino acids. The DNA for the CDR3 is TGTGCCAGCAGCGGTTTAGTAGGGGAGCAGTACTTC. Its translation: CASSGLVGEQYF.

The chain couples TRBV7-9 to TRBJ2-1; 8 bases are shared with TRBD2. Germline trimming cut 6 bases from V and 4 bases from J; bases unmatched to any gene: 8. CDR3 size: 15 residues. Germline values: CDR1 SEHNR, CDR2 FQNEAQ (reference sequence). CDR3 coding DNA: TGTGCCAGCAGTTTTAGCGGGACGTTATACAATGAGCAGTTCTTC. Translation: CASSFSGTLYNEQFF.

The chain couples TRBV15 to TRBJ2-7; perhaps TRBD1 as D (5 bases). Per germline, CDR1 LNHNV and CDR2 YYDKDF (reference sequence). The V and J ends lost 1 base and 7 bases respectively, with 26 bases between them. The CDR3 length is 18 residues. CDR3 loop: CATSRGGRGLVKQEEQYF. As DNA, the CDR3 is TGTGCCACCAGCAGAGGAGGTAGGGGTTTAGTCAAGCAGGAGGAGCAGTACTTC.

This chain links TRBV5-4 with TRBJ2-2; D not resolved. This CDR3 is built from 14 residues. The ends were cut back, 1 base at V and 6 bases at J, with 10 bases in the middle. Germline assignment: CDR1 SGHNT and CDR2 YYREEE (reference sequence). CDR3 coding DNA: TGTGCCAGCAGCTTGATAGCCTCCCCCGGGGAGCTGTTTTTT. Translated, it gives CASSLIASPGELFF. Full variable domain (missing parts from reference TRBV5-4 and TRBJ2-2): ETGVTQSPTHLIKTRGQQVTLRCSSQSGHNTVSWYQQALGQGPQFIFQYYREEENGRGNFPPRFSGLQFPNYSSELNVNALELDDSALYLCASSLIASPGELFFGEGSRLTVL.

This chain links TRBV5-6 with TRBJ2-7, with no clear D. The CDR3 covers 13 residues. With 0 bases removed from V and 6 bases from J, the gap between germline ends came to 10 bases. CDR1 SGHDT and CDR2 YYEEEE come from the germline V gene. The CDR3 here is CASSLAQSLEQYF. In nucleotides, the CDR3 is TGTGCCAGCAGCTTGGCACAATCCCTCGAGCAGTACTTC.

The chain carries TRBV6-5 and TRBJ2-3, with 9 nucleotides matching TRBD2. Trimming at V came to 2 bases and at J to 2 bases, leaving 5 bases not matched to a gene. The germline V gene has CDR1 MNHEY and CDR2 SVGAGI. The CDR3 covers 16 residues. This chain's CDR3 is CASSYVASGATDTQYF. The CDR3 nucleotides read TGTGCCAGCAGTTACGTCGCTAGCGGGGCCACAGATACGCAGTATTTT.

This clone was observed a single time. DNA of the CDR3: TGTGCCAGCAGCCAAGACTCTGCTAGCGAAGACTACGAGCAGTACTTC. Translation gives CASSQDSASEDYEQYF. The V and J genes are TRBV4-2 and TRBJ2-7; D may be TRBD2 (6 bases). This CDR3 region has 16 residues. Trimming shortened V by 0 bases and J by 3 bases, and 15 bases separated the two germline ends. From germline, CDR1 is LGHNA and CDR2 YNFKEQ.

The chain combines TRBV13 with TRBJ1-2, with D unclear. From germline, CDR1 is PRHDT and CDR2 FYEKMQ (reference sequence). CDR3 length: 14 residues. V gave up 5 bases and J gave up 5 bases, with 15 bases separating them. The CDR3 here is CASSDGFRVYGYTF. The CDR3 nucleotides are TGTGCCAGCAGCGACGGGTTTCGGGTTTATGGCTACACCTTC.

The V gene is TRBV7-9, the J gene TRBJ1-4, with D unresolved. The CDR3 sequence is 12 residues long. Germline V CDR1 and CDR2: SEHNR, FQNEAQ (reference sequence). Trimming took 3 bases from V and 8 from J, leaving 7 bases between them. In DNA form, the CDR3 reads TGTGCCAGCAGCTTCCCAAGGGAAAAACTGTTTTTT. Protein: CASSFPREKLFF.

This clone turned up a few times. The chain combines TRBV14 with TRBJ1-2; D is unresolved. Per germline, CDR1 SGHDN and CDR2 FVKESK. The CDR3 length is 13 residues. The ends were cut back, 1 base at V and 4 bases at J, with 7 bases in the middle. CDR3 DNA: TGTGCCAGCAGCCAAGCTTACGGCTATGGCTACACCTTC. Its protein product is CASSQAYGYGYTF.

The gene calls are TRBV7-9 and TRBJ1-2, with 12 nucleotides matching TRBD1. The CDR3 sequence is 16 residues long. The V gene's germline CDR1 is SEHNR and CDR2 FQNEAQ (reference sequence). The V segment lost 5 bases and the J segment 5 bases; nucleotides outside the gene matches: 9. The CDR3 sequence: CASSPPGTGGTYGYTF. The CDR3 DNA is TGTGCCAGCAGCCCCCCCGGGACAGGGGGCACGTATGGCTACACCTTC. Filled out from reference TRBV7-9 and TRBJ1-2, the complete variable domain reads DTGVSQNPRHKITKRGQNVTFRCDPISEHNRLYWYRQTLGQGPEFLTYFQNEAQLEKSRLLSDRFSAERPKGSFSTLEIQRTEQGDSAMYLCASSPPGTGGTYGYTFGSGTRLTVV.

This chain links TRBV6-5 with TRBJ2-1, with D perhaps matching TRBD1 or TRBD2 (5 bases each). The CDR3 extends over 15 amino acids. Germline CDR1 is MNHEY and CDR2 is SVGAGI. Trimming shortened V by 7 bases and J by 0 bases, and 13 bases separated the two germline ends. Here the CDR3 reads CASTQGAGSYNEQFF. The CDR3 region has the DNA TGTGCCAGCACCCAAGGGGCGGGCTCCTACAATGAGCAGTTCTTC.

The chain employs TRBV9 and TRBJ2-6, with 7 bases aligning to TRBD2. The CDR3 loop spans 19 amino acids. Germline V gives CDR1 SGDLS, CDR2 YYNGEE. The V gene end was trimmed by 3 bases and the J gene end by 4 bases; junction bases not matched to a gene: 16. CDR3 residues: CASSEGRLAHSLGANVLTF. CDR3 DNA: TGTGCCAGCAGCGAGGGACGACTAGCCCACTCTCTGGGGGCCAACGTCCTGACTTTC.

The CDR3 DNA is TGTGCCAGTTCTCTCCGGCTAGCGGGAGGAATCTACGAGCAGTACTTC. It translates to CASSLRLAGGIYEQYF. The chain uses TRBV27 and TRBJ2-7; 11 bases agree with TRBD2. Germline V gene sequence: CDR1 MNHEY, CDR2 SMNVEV (reference sequence). V was pared by 9 bases and J by 3 bases, with 13 bases of the junction left unmatched. The CDR3 has 16 residues.

The V and J genes are TRBV7-9 and TRBJ2-7; possibly TRBD1 or TRBD2 for D (5 bases each). Germline V gene sequence: CDR1 SEHNR, CDR2 FQNEAQ (reference sequence). This CDR3 contains 15 residues. Trimming took 5 bases from V and 4 from J, leaving 18 bases between them. The CDR3 is CASSDGTPGLYEQYF. DNA of the CDR3: TGTGCCAGCAGCGACGGGACCCCGGGGCTTTACGAGCAGTACTTC. Together with reference TRBV7-9 and TRBJ2-7, the CDR3 gives the full variable domain: DTGVSQNPRHKITKRGQNVTFRCDPISEHNRLYWYRQTLGQGPEFLTYFQNEAQLEKSRLLSDRFSAERPKGSFSTLEIQRTEQGDSAMYLCASSDGTPGLYEQYFGPGTRLTVT.